The 21 T cell receptor beta chains listed next were all sequenced from one sample in a study of CD8 T cells in ankylosing spondylitis (dated by TCRdb to about 2017). Library construction relied on 5' RACE. For sequencing, an Illumina HiSeq 2500 was employed. The public reads were reanalyzed by TCRdb: fastp trimming at Q25, MiXCR alignment, in-frame beta chains only. Rows are combined by CDR3 protein, so each entry shows the most common genes and DNA. This sample is represented by some 300,000 distinct CDR3 sequences; 20% of them were singletons. The ten largest clones add up to roughly 3.6% of the sample. Sequences were obtained from blood, either unsorted or a sorted T cell fraction (not recorded which). These receptors were obtained from a female donor with ankylosing spondylitis or in good health (not recorded which).

The rearrangement uses TRBV15 and TRBJ2-5; TRBD1 matches at 7 bases. The CDR3 has 15 residues. V lost 3 bases to trimming and J lost 7 bases; unmatched junction nucleotides: 11. Germline assignment: CDR1 LNHNV and CDR2 YYDKDF (reference sequence). The CDR3 DNA reads TGTGCCACCAGCAGTTACACAGGGGTCATAGTGACCCAGTACTTC. Its protein product is CATSSYTGVIVTQYF.

J is TRBJ2-1 and V is TRBV6-5; D might be TRBD1 (5 bases). Trimming removed 8 bases at V and 3 bases at J, with 8 bases between. The CDR3 totals 12 residues. Looked up from germline, CDR1 is MNHEY and CDR2 is SVGAGI. The CDR3 spells CASRRGYNEQFF. Written as DNA, the CDR3 is TGTGCCAGCCGAAGGGGCTACAATGAGCAGTTCTTC.

This clonotype was observed a few times. This sequence joins TRBV20-1 and TRBJ2-2; 15 positions agree with TRBD2. The V gene end was trimmed by 5 bases and the J gene end by 6 bases; junction bases not matched to a gene: 1. The CDR3 is made up of 14 amino acids. CDR1 and CDR2 from the germline V gene are DFQATT and SNEGSKA (reference sequence). This CDR3 is CSARTSGRAGELFF. In nucleotides, the CDR3 is TGCAGTGCTCGGACTAGCGGGAGGGCCGGGGAGCTGTTTTTT.

The chain has TRBV6-2 or TRBV6-3 and TRBJ2-1; a weak D match, TRBD1 (5 bases). The ends were cut back, 0 bases at V and 9 bases at J, with 12 bases in the middle. The CDR3 loop spans 14 amino acids. Germline lookup yields CDR1 MNHEY and CDR2 SVGEGT. In DNA, the CDR3 is TGTGCCAGCAGTTACTCGGGGCTAGTGGGTGAGCAGTTCTTC. It specifies CASSYSGLVGEQFF.

This clonotype was recorded many times. V usage is TRBV9 and J usage is TRBJ2-2; D not certain. The CDR3 is made up of 16 amino acids. Deletions cut 2 bases from V and 4 bases from J, with 15 bases between. From germline, CDR1 is SGDLS and CDR2 YYNGEE. The CDR3 reads CASSVRTNSGTGELFF. The CDR3 DNA sequence: TGTGCCAGCAGCGTCCGGACGAATTCGGGCACCGGGGAGCTGTTTTTT.

The genes are TRBV7-2 and TRBJ1-2, with D possibly being TRBD1 (6 bases). V was pared by 1 base and J by 4 bases, with 16 bases between. The V gene's germline CDR1 is SGHTA and CDR2 FQGNSA. The length of the CDR3 is 16 residues. CDR3 DNA: TGTGCCAGCAGCTTAGATCCCCTGGGCAGGGGCTATGGCTACACCTTC. It specifies CASSLDPLGRGYGYTF.

V is TRBV6-5 and J is TRBJ2-6, with D maybe TRBD2 (6 bases). Germline V gene sequence: CDR1 MNHEY, CDR2 SVGAGI. With 2 bases removed from V and 4 bases from J, the gap between germline ends came to 9 bases. There are 15 residues in the CDR3. The CDR3 DNA is TGTGCCAGCAGTTACGTGGGAGGCGGGGCCAACGTCCTGACTTTC. Amino acid sequence: CASSYVGGGANVLTF.

The V gene is TRBV5-1, the J gene TRBJ2-1; TRBD2 matches 7 bases. Germline values: CDR1 SGHRS, CDR2 YFSETQ. V shed 0 bases, J shed 5 bases, and the junction held 5 bases outside the gene matches. The CDR3 contains 15 residues. The CDR3 DNA is TGCGCCAGCAGCTTGGAGGCGGGAGCCAACAATGAGCAGTTCTTC. Amino acid sequence: CASSLEAGANNEQFF.

This clonotype was seen more than once but under ten times. V is TRBV4-3 and J is TRBJ1-2, with D perhaps matching TRBD1 (5 bases). Germline V CDR1 and CDR2: LGHNA, YSLEER. The CDR3 loop spans 14 amino acids. The V end was cut by 2 bases, the J end by 7 bases, with 14 bases between. The CDR3 region has the DNA TGCGCCAGCAGCCAAAGAGGGGTTTGGGGTGGCTACACCTTC. It codes for CASSQRGVWGGYTF.

This clonotype was detected only a few times. This chain joins TRBV20-1 and TRBJ2-7; D not resolved. The CDR3 has 11 amino acids. CDR1 DFQATT and CDR2 SNEGSKA come from the germline V gene (reference sequence). V was clipped by 4 bases and J by 4 bases, with 8 bases between them. This CDR3 is CSAKYGYEQYF. In DNA form, the CDR3 reads TGCAGTGCTAAATACGGATACGAGCAGTACTTC.

The V and J genes are TRBV3-1 and TRBJ1-3, with a tentative D call TRBD1 (5 bases). V lost 1 base and J 3 bases, leaving 19 bases between the germline ends. This CDR3 spans 18 amino acids. Germline V gene sequence: CDR1 LGHDT, CDR2 YNNKEL (reference sequence). CDR3 sequence: CASSQAIRGHRLGNTIYF. As DNA, the CDR3 is TGTGCCAGCAGCCAAGCAATTCGTGGACACCGACTTGGAAACACCATATATTTT.

V and J are TRBV29-1 and TRBJ2-7, with D perhaps TRBD1 (6 bases). The germline CDR1 and CDR2 sequences are SQVTM and ANQGSEA. The CDR3 is 14 residues long. The ends were cut back, 5 bases at V and 2 bases at J, with 16 bases in the middle. This CDR3 reads CSVLGNRAAYEQYF. For the CDR3, the DNA is TGCAGCGTTTTGGGGAACAGGGCGGCCTACGAGCAGTACTTC.

This clonotype was counted between two and nine times. The chain carries TRBV5-4 and TRBJ2-1, with a weak D call TRBD2 (5 bases). V shed 7 bases and J shed 4 bases, with 9 bases lying between them. Germline values: CDR1 SGHNT, CDR2 YYREEE (reference sequence). The CDR3 consists of 12 residues. The CDR3 reads CASAGLYNEQFF. The CDR3 DNA follows: TGTGCCAGCGCCGGACTTTACAATGAGCAGTTCTTC.

The rearrangement links TRBV19 to TRBJ2-1; D not certain. Deletions cut 4 bases from V and 4 bases from J, with 8 bases between. The CDR3 consists of 13 residues. Looked up from germline, CDR1 is LNHDA and CDR2 is SQIVND (reference sequence). CDR3 protein: CASSTATYNEQFF. CDR3 DNA: TGTGCCAGTAGTACGGCGACGTACAATGAGCAGTTCTTC. The full variable domain, in which reference TRBV19 and TRBJ2-1 provide the parts outside the CDR3, is DGGITQSPKYLFRKEGQNVTLSCEQNLNHDAMYWYRQDPGQGLRLIYYSQIVNDFQKGDIAEGYSVSREKKESFPLTVTSAQKNPTAFYLCASSTATYNEQFFGPGTRLTVL.

This clonotype occurred a few times. V gene TRBV7-2 combines with J gene TRBJ2-1; perhaps TRBD2 as D (6 bases). Trimming shortened V by 5 bases and J by 9 bases, and 11 bases separated the two germline ends. There are 12 residues in the CDR3. Germline CDR1 and CDR2: SGHTA and FQGNSA. DNA for the CDR3: TGTGCCAGCAGCCCTCTGGGAGGTGAGCAGTTCTTC. Protein sequence: CASSPLGGEQFF.

Notes on this clonotype: A read error may explain this, as a much larger clone is one base away. CDR3 protein: CSPSRTGYEQYF. As DNA, the CDR3 is TGCAGTCCTAGTAGGACAGGCTACGAGCAGTACTTC. This rearrangement joins TRBV20-1 to TRBJ2-7; 7 nucleotides agree with TRBD1. This CDR3 is 12 amino acids long. Looked up from germline, CDR1 is DFQATT and CDR2 is SNEGSKA (reference sequence).

This clonotype was detected a few times. The chain combines TRBV6-2 or TRBV6-3 with TRBJ1-2; D remains unclear. Trimming shortened V by 2 bases and J by 7 bases, and 14 bases separated the two germline ends. Germline lookup yields CDR1 MNHEY and CDR2 SVGEGT. The CDR3 length is 14 residues. CDR3 coding DNA: TGTGCCAGCAGTTACGCGGAAAGACGTAGTGGCTACACCTTC. This sequence encodes CASSYAERRSGYTF.

This clonotype was picked up a small number of times. The gene calls are TRBV5-1 and TRBJ2-7; 8 bases match TRBD1. With V trimmed by 6 bases and J by 0 bases, 8 bases remained unmatched. The CDR3 runs to 15 residues. Germline assignment: CDR1 SGHRS and CDR2 YFSETQ. The CDR3 is CASTIGQGASYEQYF. As DNA, the CDR3 is TGCGCCAGCACCATCGGCCAGGGGGCCTCCTACGAGCAGTACTTC.

This clonotype was found a few times. J is TRBJ1-2 and V is TRBV12-3 or TRBV12-4; 7 bases align to TRBD1. The J segment lost 3 bases and the V segment lost 5 bases, leaving 3 bases of the junction unmatched. The CDR3 is 13 residues long. CDR3 sequence: CASSRTGDYGYTF. The DNA for the CDR3 is TGTGCCAGCAGTAGGACAGGTGACTATGGCTACACCTTC.

The J gene is TRBJ2-5, the V gene TRBV15; 7 bases are shared with TRBD1. Trimming removed 6 bases from V and 4 bases from J; junction bases left unmatched: 11. Germline V gene lookup returns CDR1 LNHNV and CDR2 YYDKDF (reference sequence). This CDR3 has 15 amino acids. As DNA, the CDR3 is TGTGCCACCAGTAAACCGGGACAGTACTCAGAGACCCAGTACTTC. It is translated as CATSKPGQYSETQYF.

This clonotype was recorded at least ten times. This chain joins TRBV29-1 and TRBJ2-2; 9 nucleotides align to TRBD2. This CDR3 spans 13 amino acids. V dropped 5 bases and J dropped 3; count of bases not matched to a gene: 1. CDR1 SQVTM and CDR2 ANQGSEA come from the germline V gene. CDR3 sequence reads: CSVRLADTGELFF. CDR3 DNA: TGCAGCGTTAGACTAGCGGACACCGGGGAGCTGTTTTTT.